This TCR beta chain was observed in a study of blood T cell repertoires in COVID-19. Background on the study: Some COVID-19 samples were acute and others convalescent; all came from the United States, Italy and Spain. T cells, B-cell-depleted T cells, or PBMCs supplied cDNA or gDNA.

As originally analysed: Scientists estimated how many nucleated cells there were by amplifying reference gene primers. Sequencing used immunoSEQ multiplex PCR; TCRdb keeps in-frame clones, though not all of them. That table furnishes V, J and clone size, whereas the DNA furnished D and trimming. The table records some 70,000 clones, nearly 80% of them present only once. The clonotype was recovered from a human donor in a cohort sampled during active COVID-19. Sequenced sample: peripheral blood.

The CDR3 DNA reads as TGTGCCTCGACTCCCGTAAACACAGATACGCAGTATTTT. It codes for CASTPVNTDTQYF. This sequence joins TRBV27 and TRBJ2-3; D is unclear. The ends were cut back, 11 bases at V and 2 bases at J, with 14 bases in the middle. This CDR3 region has 13 residues. CDR1 MNHEY and CDR2 SMNVEV come from the germline V gene (reference sequence).